This T cell receptor (beta chain) is from a study of shared clonotypes between healthy human individuals. Germline V gene sequence: CDR1 MDHEN, CDR2 SYDVKM. The germline V and J ends were trimmed by 3 bases and 0 bases, with 12 bases remaining between them. The length of the CDR3 is 17 residues. Cells designated naive CD8 were CD45RO-negative and were positively selected for CCR7, with terminally differentiated effector memory CD45RA+ cells excluded. Sequenced by immunoSEQ multiplex PCR; TCRdb stores in-frame clones only, minus some. In the table there are around 2,000,000 clones, about 95% of which are singletons.

This TCR was recovered from a man aged 18 to 29 in good health. The V gene is TRBV28, the J gene TRBJ2-6; D remains ambiguous. The sequencing sample was made of naive CD8+ T cells sorted from blood. CDR3 protein: CASSLVPLSSGANVLTF. CDR3 coding DNA: TGTGCCAGCAGTTTGGTCCCTTTGAGCTCTGGGGCCAACGTCCTGACTTTC.